The clone carrying this TCR beta chain appeared many times. Germline CDR1 DFQATT, CDR2 SNEGSKA (reference sequence). V shed 1 base and J shed 2 bases, with 4 bases lying between them. This CDR3 region has 12 residues. One entry per CDR3 protein results from TCRdb running MiXCR on the 5' RACE reads. Of 35,000 to 40,000 distinct CDR3 sequences listed, 4.5% to 7% are singletons. The sample belongs to a study of early T cells in non-severe SARS-CoV-2 infection. The receptor's source is an adult who was a healthcare worker with PCR-confirmed SARS-CoV-2 infection or an uninfected control (not recorded which). The specimen was whole blood. The V gene is TRBV20-1, the J gene TRBJ2-3; no definite D call. CDR3 coding DNA: TGCAGTGCTAGAGTGACCACAGATACGCAGTATTTT. Translated: CSARVTTDTQYF.